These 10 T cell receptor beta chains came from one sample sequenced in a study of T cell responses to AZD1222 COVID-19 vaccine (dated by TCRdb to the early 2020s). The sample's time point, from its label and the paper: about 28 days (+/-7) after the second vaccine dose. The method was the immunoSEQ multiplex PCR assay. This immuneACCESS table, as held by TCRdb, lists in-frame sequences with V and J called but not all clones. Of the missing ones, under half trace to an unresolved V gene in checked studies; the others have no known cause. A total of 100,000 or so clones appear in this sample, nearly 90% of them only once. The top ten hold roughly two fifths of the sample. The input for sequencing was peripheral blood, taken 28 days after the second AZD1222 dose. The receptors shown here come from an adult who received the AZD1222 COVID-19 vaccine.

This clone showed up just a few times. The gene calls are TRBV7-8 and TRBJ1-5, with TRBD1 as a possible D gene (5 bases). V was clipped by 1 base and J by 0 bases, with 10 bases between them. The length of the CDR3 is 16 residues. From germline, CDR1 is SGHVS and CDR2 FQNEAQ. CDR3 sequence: CASSLGRGISNQPQHF. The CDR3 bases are TGTGCCAGCAGCTTAGGAAGGGGAATTAGCAATCAGCCCCAGCATTTT.

For the CDR3, the DNA is TGCGCCAGTAGGGAGGGGACCGAGCAGTACTTC. It encodes CASREGTEQYF. The V call is TRBV5-1, the J call TRBJ2-7, with 7 bases identical to TRBD2. The trim removed 8 bases at V and 6 bases at J, leaving 5 bases unmatched. Germline V gives CDR1 SGHRS, CDR2 YFSETQ. CDR3 length equals 11 residues.

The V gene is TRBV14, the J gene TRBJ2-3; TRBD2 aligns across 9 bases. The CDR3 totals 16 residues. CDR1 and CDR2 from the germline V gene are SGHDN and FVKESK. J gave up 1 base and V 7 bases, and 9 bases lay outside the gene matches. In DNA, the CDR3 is TGTGCCAGCAACCAGCAACTAGCGGGCCGCACAGATACGCAGTATTTT. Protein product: CASNQQLAGRTDTQYF.

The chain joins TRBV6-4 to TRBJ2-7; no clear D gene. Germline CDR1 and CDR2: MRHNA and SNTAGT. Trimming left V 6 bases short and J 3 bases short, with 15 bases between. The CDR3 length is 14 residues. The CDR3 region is CASSSNTTFYEQYF. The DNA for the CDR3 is TGTGCCAGCAGCTCTAACACCACCTTCTACGAGCAGTACTTC.

The DNA for the CDR3 is TGTGCCAGCAGCTTTGGGACTAGCGGGATCAATGAGCAGTTCTTC. This sequence encodes CASSFGTSGINEQFF. This chain joins TRBV7-9 and TRBJ2-1, with TRBD2 matching 13 bases. Trimming removed 3 bases from V and 6 bases from J; junction bases left unmatched: 2. The CDR3 loop spans 15 amino acids. Germline CDR1 is SEHNR and CDR2 is FQNEAQ (reference sequence). Variable domain in full (rest from reference TRBV7-9 and TRBJ2-1): DTGVSQNPRHKITKRGQNVTFRCDPISEHNRLYWYRQTLGQGPEFLTYFQNEAQLEKSRLLSDRFSAERPKGSFSTLEIQRTEQGDSAMYLCASSFGTSGINEQFFGPGTRLTVL.

CDR3 protein: CASSWGLSASPLHF. CDR3 sequence (DNA): TGTGCCAGCAGCTGGGGCCTGTCTGCATCACCCCTCCACTTT. The chain links TRBV11-2 to TRBJ1-6; D is possibly TRBD1 (5 bases). Germline V gene lookup returns CDR1 SGHAT and CDR2 FQNNGV. V was pared by 4 bases and J by 10 bases, with 14 bases between. The CDR3 is 14 residues long.

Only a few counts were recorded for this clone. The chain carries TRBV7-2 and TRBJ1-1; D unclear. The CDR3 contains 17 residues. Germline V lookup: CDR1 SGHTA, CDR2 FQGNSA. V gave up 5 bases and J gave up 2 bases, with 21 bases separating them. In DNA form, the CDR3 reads TGTGCCAGCAGCCAAGGAAGGGCCCAACGATTAAACACTGAAGCTTTCTTT. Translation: CASSQGRAQRLNTEAFF.

The CDR3 bases are TGTGCCAGCAGCTTAGAGGGGGCAGGGTCCTACGAGCAGTACTTC. This encodes CASSLEGAGSYEQYF. The chain couples TRBV7-2 to TRBJ2-7; 7 bases agree with TRBD1. V trimming: 1 base; J trimming: 1 base; junction bases outside the gene matches: 4. CDR3 size: 15 residues. The V gene's germline CDR1 is SGHTA and CDR2 FQGNSA.

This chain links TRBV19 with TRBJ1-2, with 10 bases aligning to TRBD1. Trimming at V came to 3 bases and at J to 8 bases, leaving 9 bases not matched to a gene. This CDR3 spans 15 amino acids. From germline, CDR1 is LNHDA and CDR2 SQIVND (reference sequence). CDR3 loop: CASSIPTGTGDGYTF. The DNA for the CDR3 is TGTGCCAGTAGTATTCCCACCGGGACAGGGGACGGCTACACCTTC.

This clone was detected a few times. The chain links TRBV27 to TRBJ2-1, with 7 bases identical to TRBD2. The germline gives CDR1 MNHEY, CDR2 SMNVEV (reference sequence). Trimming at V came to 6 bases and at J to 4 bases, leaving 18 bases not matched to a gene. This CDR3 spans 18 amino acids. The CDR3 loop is CASSSTIIRDYRYNEQFF. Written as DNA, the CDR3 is TGTGCCAGCAGCTCCACTATCATCCGGGACTATCGTTACAATGAGCAGTTCTTC.